The next 32 T cell receptor beta chains were all read from a single sample in a study of blood T cells in healthy people across ages. PCR was performed a second time for about 7 to 11 cycles using a sample-barcoded 5' primer and a J-beta primer mix. TCRdb re-called the 5' RACE reads with MiXCR, one entry per CDR3 protein. The data show around 780,000 distinct CDR3 sequences, roughly three fifths seen once. What was sequenced was blood. The receptor source for this set is a man aged 40-49 years in good health.

This rearrangement joins TRBV29-1 to TRBJ1-2; no reliable D call. The CDR3 spans 12 residues. Trimming cost V 8 bases and J 4 bases, with 14 bases left between them. The germline V gene encodes CDR1 SQVTM and CDR2 ANQGSEA. The CDR3 DNA reads as TGCAGCCCCCAGCGGGCAGGCTATGGCTACACCTTC. Translated, it gives CSPQRAGYGYTF.

This clonotype was picked up one time. The V call is TRBV5-1, the J call TRBJ2-3; 9 nucleotides match TRBD2. V shed 2 bases and J 4 bases; nucleotides not matched to a gene: 5. Germline CDR1 is SGHRS and CDR2 is YFSETQ. The CDR3 has 15 residues. The CDR3 DNA reads as TGCGCCAGCAGCTTTAGCGGGGGCCCTCCAGATACGCAGTATTTT. Translation gives CASSFSGGPPDTQYF.

The rearrangement joins TRBV9 to TRBJ2-1, with 8 positions matching TRBD2. The germline CDR1 and CDR2 sequences are SGDLS and YYNGEE. The CDR3 contains 16 residues. V lost 3 bases, J lost 5 bases, and 10 bases stayed unmatched. The CDR3 loop reads CASSAKIAGLDNEQFF. CDR3 coding DNA: TGTGCCAGCAGCGCTAAAATAGCGGGGCTCGACAATGAGCAGTTCTTC.

This chain uses TRBV10-3 with TRBJ2-3, with a possible D match to TRBD2 (6 bases). V gave up 4 bases and J gave up 0 bases, with 20 bases separating them. The germline CDR1 and CDR2 sequences are ENHRY and SYGVKD. The CDR3 runs 18 residues. The CDR3 sequence is CAISGLAGKSTSTDTQYF. The CDR3 DNA reads TGTGCCATCAGTGGACTGGCGGGGAAAAGTACTAGCACAGATACGCAGTATTTT.

The V gene is TRBV21-1, the J gene TRBJ2-7; the table's D call of TRBD1 was not tested on the DNA. TRBV21-1 is classified as a pseudogene. This CDR3 has 14 amino acids. The CDR3 nucleotides are TGTGCCAGTTTCTCATCAAGGACAGGGGTCGAGCAGTACTTC. This sequence encodes CASFSSRTGVEQYF.

V and J are TRBV7-3 and TRBJ2-3; D is possibly TRBD2 (6 bases). Germline V gene data show CDR1 as SGHTA and CDR2 as FQGTGA. V shed 2 bases and J shed 5 bases, with 14 bases lying between them. The CDR3 extends over 15 amino acids. CDR3 in amino acids: CASSLGGESQDTQYF. The CDR3, as DNA: TGTGCCAGCAGCTTAGGAGGGGAATCCCAAGATACGCAGTATTTT.

The DNA for the CDR3 is TGTGCCAGCAGCTTAGCTAGGACTAGCGACTCCTACGAGCAGTACTTC. It is translated as CASSLARTSDSYEQYF. The chain employs TRBV7-9 and TRBJ2-7; 9 bases agree with TRBD2. Germline V gene lookup returns CDR1 SEHNR and CDR2 FQNEAQ (reference sequence). The ends lost 0 bases at V and 0 bases at J; junction bases unmatched: 3. This CDR3 comprises 16 residues.

The chain uses TRBV29-1 and TRBJ2-7, with 7 bases that match TRBD2. There are 14 residues in the CDR3. V shed 3 bases and J 2 bases; nucleotides not matched to a gene: 7. Looked up from germline, CDR1 is SQVTM and CDR2 is ANQGSEA. The CDR3 nucleotides read TGCAGCGTTGAGGGGGACTATTATCCCTACGAGCAGTACTTC. Amino acid sequence: CSVEGDYYPYEQYF.

Here the CDR3 DNA reads TGTGCCACCAGTGATTTGACGTGGGGGAGTTCAGATACGCAGTATTTT. This sequence encodes CATSDLTWGSSDTQYF. V usage is TRBV24-1 and J usage is TRBJ2-3; D possibly matches TRBD1 or TRBD2 (5 bases each). The germline gives CDR1 KGHDR, CDR2 SFDVKD. V was pared by 0 bases and J by 4 bases, with 13 bases between. This CDR3 is 16 amino acids long.

The chain carries TRBV4-1 and TRBJ2-1; a weak D match, TRBD2 (6 bases). Per germline, CDR1 MGHRA and CDR2 YSYEKL. Trimming cost V 0 bases and J 0 bases, with 9 bases left between them. CDR3 length: 16 amino acids. The CDR3 is CASSQDREFSYNEQFF. Here the CDR3 DNA reads TGCGCCAGCAGCCAAGATCGGGAGTTCTCCTACAATGAGCAGTTCTTC.

Concerning this clonotype itself: One junction end disagrees with the germline gene, perhaps due to a read error. The chain uses TRBV7-6 and TRBJ2-6; 8 positions agree with TRBD1. The germline V gene encodes CDR1 SGHVS and CDR2 FNYEAQ. The CDR3 extends over 17 amino acids. The CDR3 here is CASGLYPGGTGANVLTF. The CDR3 nucleotides read TGTGCCAGCGGCTTATACCCAGGGGGCACAGGGGCCAACGTCCTGACTTTC. Full variable domain (rest looked up from reference TRBV7-6 and TRBJ2-6): GAGVSQSPRYKVTKRGQDVALRCDPISGHVSLYWYRQALGQGPEFLTYFNYEAQQDKSGLPNDRFSAERPEGSISTLTIQRTEQRDSAMYRCASGLYPGGTGANVLTFGAGSRLTVL.

This chain joins TRBV6-4 and TRBJ2-6, with 10 bases fitting TRBD2. The germline CDR1 and CDR2 sequences are MRHNA and SNTAGT. The CDR3 is 17 residues long. V lost 6 bases, J lost 1 base, and 6 bases stayed unmatched. The CDR3 bases are TGTGCCAGCAGCGCAGCGGGAGGGGGTTCTGGGGCCAACGTCCTGACTTTC. Amino acid sequence: CASSAAGGGSGANVLTF.

The V gene is TRBV20-1, the J gene TRBJ2-1, with 9 bases aligning to TRBD1. This CDR3 region has 14 residues. J gave up 6 bases and V 6 bases, and 9 bases lay outside the gene matches. Germline CDR1 reads DFQATT; CDR2 reads SNEGSKA (reference sequence). The DNA for the CDR3 is TGCAGTGCCCCAGCCTCGACAGGGGGCAATGAGCAGTTCTTC. Its translation: CSAPASTGGNEQFF.

In its sample, this clonotype was seen a few times. The gene calls are TRBV9 and TRBJ2-3; D uncertain. V dropped 3 bases and J dropped 4 bases, with 6 bases sitting between them. Germline V CDR1 and CDR2: SGDLS, YYNGEE. The CDR3 length is 12 residues. In DNA, the CDR3 is TGTGCCAGCAGCGGGGGTGCAGATACGCAGTATTTT. Protein product: CASSGGADTQYF. Drawing the rest from reference TRBV9 and TRBJ2-3, the complete variable domain is DSGVTQTPKHLITATGQRVTLRCSPRSGDLSVYWYQQSLDQGLQFLIQYYNGEERAKGNILERFSAQQFPDLHSELNLSSLELGDSALYFCASSGGADTQYFGPGTRLTVL.

The V call is TRBV7-3, the J call TRBJ2-3, with 13 bases that match TRBD2. Germline-derived CDR1 and CDR2 are SGHTA and FQGTGA. With 0 bases clipped from V and 4 bases from J, the junction kept 4 bases outside the gene matches. The CDR3 runs 17 residues. The DNA for the CDR3 is TGTGCCAGCAGCTTAACCGGACTAGCGGGGGTTGCAGATACGCAGTATTTT. Its protein product is CASSLTGLAGVADTQYF.

The J gene is TRBJ2-2, the V gene TRBV2; 8 bases line up with TRBD1. Germline V gene sequence: CDR1 SNHLY, CDR2 FYNNEI. V was pared by 2 bases and J by 5 bases, with 7 bases of the junction left unmatched. The CDR3 totals 16 residues. The CDR3 DNA sequence: TGTGCCAGCAGTGAATCGGGACAGGTCTGGACCGGGGAGCTGTTTTTT. Translation gives CASSESGQVWTGELFF.

On this clonotype itself: Given a much more abundant clone one base away, this may be a read error. The CDR3 sequence is CSVEVKTSGCTF. The DNA for the CDR3 is TGCAGCGTTGAAGTCAAGACTTCCGGCTGCACCTTC. The gene calls are TRBV29-1 and TRBJ1-2; D is uncertain. The CDR3 is made up of 12 amino acids. The germline V gene has CDR1 SQVTM and CDR2 ANQGSEA.

The chain couples TRBV29-1 to TRBJ2-3, with D tentatively TRBD2 (7 bases). CDR3 length equals 22 residues. Germline CDR1 is SQVTM and CDR2 is ANQGSEA. V lost 0 bases and J 2 bases, leaving 33 bases between the germline ends. CDR3 bases: TGCAGCGTTGAAGATCCGAGACAGGAGGTGGCGGGAGCCGGGTCAAACACAGATACGCAGTATTTT. Its protein product is CSVEDPRQEVAGAGSNTDTQYF.

The gene calls are TRBV7-3 and TRBJ1-1; D is unresolved. V gave up 1 base and J gave up 2 bases, with 11 bases separating them. Germline CDR1 is SGHTA and CDR2 is FQGTGA. This CDR3 region has 15 residues. Here the CDR3 reads CASSLSAGRNTEAFF. Written as DNA, the CDR3 is TGTGCCAGCAGCTTAAGTGCCGGGAGAAACACTGAAGCTTTCTTT. Together with reference TRBV7-3 and TRBJ1-1, the CDR3 gives the full variable domain: GAGVSQTPSNKVTEKGKYVELRCDPISGHTALYWYRQSLGQGPEFLIYFQGTGAADDSGLPNDRFFAVRPEGSVSTLKIQRTERGDSAVYLCASSLSAGRNTEAFFGQGTRLTVV.

The CDR3 DNA follows: TGTGCCACCAGTGATTTGCGGTCGGGCACTGAAGCTTTCTTT. It is translated as CATSDLRSGTEAFF. The chain recombines TRBV24-1 with TRBJ1-1; D not resolved. CDR3 length: 14 amino acids. Germline CDR1 is KGHDR and CDR2 is SFDVKD. Trimming cost V 0 bases and J 4 bases, with 8 bases left between them.

There are many counts of this clonotype. This chain joins TRBV27 and TRBJ1-2; TRBD1 matches 7 bases. Germline CDR1 is MNHEY and CDR2 is SMNVEV (reference sequence). The CDR3 spans 16 residues. V dropped 4 bases and J dropped 8; count of bases not matched to a gene: 16. This CDR3 is CASSSYPPGGSGGYTF. The CDR3 nucleotides are TGTGCCAGCAGTTCTTACCCCCCAGGGGGATCGGGGGGCTACACCTTC.

The chain uses TRBV11-2 and TRBJ2-1; TRBD2 agrees at 10 bases. Germline loops: CDR1 SGHAT, CDR2 FQNNGV. Germline trimming cut 1 base from V and 11 bases from J; bases unmatched to any gene: 5. The CDR3 loop spans 14 amino acids. CDR3 sequence: CASSLVASGSKQFF. CDR3 coding DNA: TGTGCCAGCAGCTTAGTAGCTAGCGGGAGTAAGCAGTTCTTC.

This clonotype turned up a few times. This chain joins TRBV24-1 and TRBJ2-2, with 14 positions matching TRBD2. Germline values: CDR1 KGHDR, CDR2 SFDVKD. V trimming: 5 bases; J trimming: 3 bases; junction bases outside the gene matches: 19. CDR3 length: 22 residues. CDR3 nucleotide sequence: TGTGCCACCAGTGCCCGACTAGCGGGAGGGAGTTTCTCTAGGTCGTACACCGGGGAGCTGTTTTTT. Amino acid sequence: CATSARLAGGSFSRSYTGELFF.

The table lists this clonotype with a few counts. CDR3 loop: CSARETGGGKAYEQYF. The CDR3 coding sequence is TGCAGTGCTAGAGAGACAGGAGGGGGAAAGGCCTACGAGCAGTACTTC. The chain uses TRBV20-1 and TRBJ2-7; D is possibly TRBD1 or TRBD2 (6 bases each). Per the germline V gene, CDR1 is DFQATT and CDR2 is SNEGSKA (reference sequence). The CDR3 loop spans 16 amino acids. V gave up 0 bases and J gave up 2 bases, with 17 bases separating them.

This chain uses TRBV29-1 with TRBJ1-1, with D possibly matching TRBD1 (5 bases). The V end was cut by 4 bases, the J end by 4 bases, with 13 bases between. Germline V gene lookup returns CDR1 SQVTM and CDR2 ANQGSEA. There are 13 residues in the CDR3. The CDR3 nucleotides are TGCAGCGTTGTCGGGGGTTCGTCCACTGAAGCTTTCTTT. It specifies CSVVGGSSTEAFF. The full variable domain, with the rest looked up from reference TRBV29-1 and TRBJ1-1, is SAVISQKPSRDICQRGTSLTIQCQVDSQVTMMFWYRQQPGQSLTLIATANQGSEATYESGFVIDKFPISRPNLTFSTLTVSNMSPEDSSIYLCSVVGGSSTEAFFGQGTRLTVV.

The rearrangement uses TRBV20-1 and TRBJ1-2, with 7 bases that match TRBD1. Germline V gene data show CDR1 as DFQATT and CDR2 as SNEGSKA (reference sequence). The length of the CDR3 is 15 residues. With V trimmed by 2 bases and J by 0 bases, 6 bases remained unmatched. CDR3 bases: TGCAGTGCTAGATCGAGGGGGCGTGCTAACTATGGCTACACCTTC. Its translation: CSARSRGRANYGYTF.

V usage is TRBV7-9 and J usage is TRBJ1-6; D may be TRBD1 (6 bases). Deletions cut 1 base from V and 9 bases from J, with 13 bases between. The V gene's germline CDR1 is SEHNR and CDR2 FQNEAQ (reference sequence). This CDR3 has 15 amino acids. CDR3 sequence reads: CASSLGEQGSSPLHF. The DNA of the CDR3 is TGTGCCAGCAGCTTAGGAGAACAGGGAAGTTCACCCCTCCACTTT.

The V call is TRBV7-8, the J call TRBJ2-5, with 8 bases lining up with TRBD2. The end of the DNA fits TRBJ2-7 better, so the J call may be wrong. CDR3 length: 16 amino acids. The germline V gene encodes CDR1 SGHVS and CDR2 FQNEAQ. CDR3 coding DNA: TGTGCCAGCAGCTTAATAGCGGGAAGTCACACTAACGAGCAGTACTTC. Encoded protein: CASSLIAGSHTNEQYF.

This clonotype was observed a few times. The chain links TRBV9 to TRBJ2-5, with 8 bases that match TRBD1. The CDR3 loop spans 16 amino acids. Trimming at V came to 3 bases and at J to 1 base, leaving 8 bases not matched to a gene. From germline, CDR1 is SGDLS and CDR2 YYNGEE. Here the CDR3 reads CASSGEGQALQETQYF. DNA for the CDR3: TGTGCCAGCAGCGGAGAGGGACAGGCCCTCCAAGAGACCCAGTACTTC.

V gene TRBV2 combines with J gene TRBJ1-2; 9 bases are shared with TRBD1. The CDR3 is 13 amino acids. Unmatched junction bases numbered 3, after V lost 7 bases and J lost 3 bases. Germline V gene sequence: CDR1 SNHLY, CDR2 FYNNEI. In DNA form, the CDR3 reads TGTGCCAGCACCCGGGACAGGGACTATGGCTACACCTTC. Amino acid sequence: CASTRDRDYGYTF. The whole variable domain, remainder taken from reference TRBV2 and TRBJ1-2, is EPEVTQTPSHQVTQMGQEVILRCVPISNHLYFYWYRQILGQKVEFLVSFYNNEISEKSEIFDDQFSVERPDGSNFTLKIRSTKLEDSAMYFCASTRDRDYGYTFGSGTRLTVV.

This chain connects TRBV7-3 to TRBJ1-1; TRBD1 might be the D (5 bases). V lost 1 base and J lost 2, with 11 bases in between. The germline V gene encodes CDR1 SGHTA and CDR2 FQGTGA. The CDR3 is 15 residues long. The CDR3 sequence: CASSLRPGGNTEAFF. For the CDR3, the DNA is TGTGCCAGCAGCTTAAGACCGGGGGGAAACACTGAAGCTTTCTTT.

This chain links TRBV28 with TRBJ1-4; D unresolved. This CDR3 has 14 residues. V lost 3 bases and J 9 bases, leaving 14 bases between the germline ends. CDR1 is MDHEN and CDR2 is SYDVKM in the germline V gene. CDR3 loop: CASSLPRSGQKLFF. For the CDR3, the DNA is TGTGCCAGCAGTTTGCCTCGCAGTGGTCAAAAACTGTTTTTT.